One sample yielded the 15 T cell receptor beta chains listed below, sequenced in a study of shared clonotypes between healthy human individuals. Clones were read by immunoSEQ multiplex PCR, and TCRdb kept only the in-frame ones, dropping some. Of about 1,900,000 clones listed, roughly 95% are singletons. It was CD45RO-negative cells, positively selected for CCR7, that made up naive CD8 cells, with terminally differentiated effector memory CD45RA+ cells excluded. Sequencing input: naive CD8+ T cells sorted from blood. The receptors were sampled from a man aged 18 to 35 in good health.

Details on this clone: Other DNA sequences from this sample encode an identical CDR3 as well. The chain couples TRBV5-4 to TRBJ2-7; perhaps TRBD1 as D (6 bases). CDR3 length equals 12 residues. The V gene lost 3 bases and the J gene lost 3 bases, with 7 bases spanning the gap. Germline assignment: CDR1 SGHNT and CDR2 YYREEE (reference sequence). The CDR3 DNA reads TGTGCCAGCAGCTCGGACAGCTACGAGCAGTACTTC. This gives the protein CASSSDSYEQYF.

The chain joins TRBV7-9 to TRBJ2-1; TRBD2 agrees at 11 bases. This CDR3 region has 17 residues. CDR1 is SEHNR, CDR2 FQNEAQ, per germline (reference sequence). V lost 1 base, J lost 10 bases, and 12 bases stayed unmatched. The CDR3 coding sequence is TGTGCCAGCAGCTTAGGGCCACTAGCGGGAGCCCTCTACGAGCAGTTCTTC. This encodes CASSLGPLAGALYEQFF.

This chain uses TRBV15 with TRBJ2-7; D is tentatively TRBD1 or TRBD2 (5 bases each). With 4 bases removed from V and 11 bases from J, the gap between germline ends came to 18 bases. The CDR3 runs to 13 residues. The germline V gene encodes CDR1 LNHNV and CDR2 YYDKDF (reference sequence). DNA of the CDR3: TGTGCCACCAGCAAATTGAGCGGAGTAGGGGAGTACTTC. Translating gives CATSKLSGVGEYF.

The chain joins TRBV11-2 to TRBJ1-3; a weak D match, TRBD1 (6 bases). From germline, CDR1 is SGHAT and CDR2 FQNNGV. The ends were cut back, 4 bases at V and 4 bases at J, with 14 bases in the middle. The CDR3 totals 15 residues. The CDR3 region has the DNA TGTGCCAGCAGCTACTCCAGGGGCTCGGGAAACACCATATATTTT. Its protein is CASSYSRGSGNTIYF.

This chain uses TRBV5-6 with TRBJ2-7; D possibly corresponds to TRBD2 (6 bases). CDR3 length: 14 residues. V was trimmed by 6 bases and J by 7 bases, leaving 20 bases between them. Germline-derived CDR1 and CDR2 are SGHDT and YYEEEE. The CDR3 DNA sequence: TGTGCCAGCATCACCATGGGGGAGGTGGGTGAGCAGTACTTC. It is translated as CASITMGEVGEQYF.

Regarding this clone: The junction departs from the called germline gene at one end, perhaps through a read error. J is TRBJ1-2 and V is TRBV5-4, with 9 bases identical to TRBD1. The CDR3 length is 12 residues. CDR1 and CDR2 from the germline V gene are SGHNT and YYREEE (reference sequence). CDR3 DNA: TGTGCCAGCAGCCCAGGACAGGGGCACCTATGCTTC. This codes for CASSPGQGHLCF.

Comments on this clone: In the same sample, other DNA sequences code for this CDR3. The CDR3 DNA reads TGTGCCAGCAGCGGGTTACAGGGGATGAACACTGAAGCTTTCTTT. Its translation: CASSGLQGMNTEAFF. The chain links TRBV9 to TRBJ1-1; 7 positions agree with TRBD1. Germline assignment: CDR1 SGDLS and CDR2 YYNGEE. This CDR3 has 15 residues. After removal of 3 bases from V and 0 bases from J, the junction contained 5 bases not matched to a gene.

The chain joins TRBV29-1 to TRBJ2-7; D not certain. The CDR3 has 19 residues. CDR1 and CDR2 (germline): SQVTM, ANQGSEA. V was trimmed by 1 base and J by 0 bases, leaving 25 bases between them. DNA for the CDR3: TGCAGCGTTGAAGTGAAAAGTCTATACAACATTAGGAGCTCCTACGAGCAGTACTTC. This sequence encodes CSVEVKSLYNIRSSYEQYF.

V and J are TRBV6-5 and TRBJ2-7; D gene ambiguous. Germline V gene data show CDR1 as MNHEY and CDR2 as SVGAGI. This CDR3 comprises 12 residues. Trimming cost V 4 bases and J 6 bases, with 10 bases left between them. The CDR3 DNA reads TGTGCCAGCAGTTCCGACATCCGCGAGCAGTACTTC. It specifies CASSSDIREQYF.

This chain joins TRBV29-1 and TRBJ1-4; 9 bases fit TRBD1. The germline V gene encodes CDR1 SQVTM and CDR2 ANQGSEA. J lost 4 bases, V lost 6 bases, and 9 bases had no gene match. The CDR3 covers 15 residues. The CDR3 is CSVLAWGQGNEKLFF. The CDR3 nucleotides read TGCAGCGTCCTCGCTTGGGGACAGGGTAATGAAAAACTGTTTTTT. Drawing the rest from reference TRBV29-1 and TRBJ1-4, the complete variable domain is SAVISQKPSRDICQRGTSLTIQCQVDSQVTMMFWYRQQPGQSLTLIATANQGSEATYESGFVIDKFPISRPNLTFSTLTVSNMSPEDSSIYLCSVLAWGQGNEKLFFGSGTQLSVL.

The gene calls are TRBV1 and TRBJ2-3; the table's D call of TRBD2 was not tested on the DNA. TRBV1 is annotated as a pseudogene. CDR3 length: 18 residues. The CDR3 reads CTSSPTPLAGGGADTQYF. CDR3 DNA: TGCACCAGCAGCCCGACACCACTAGCGGGGGGGGGCGCAGATACGCAGTATTTT.

V usage is TRBV7-3 and J usage is TRBJ1-5, with D possibly being TRBD1 (5 bases). Between the trimmed V and J ends, which lost 4 bases and 5 bases, there was a span of 15 bases. The CDR3 sequence is 15 residues long. CDR1 is SGHTA, CDR2 FQGTGA, per germline. This CDR3 reads CASSSSPGKDQPQHF. The CDR3 DNA is TGTGCCAGCAGCTCCAGTCCAGGGAAGGATCAGCCCCAGCATTTT. Variable domain in full (rest from reference TRBV7-3 and TRBJ1-5): GAGVSQTPSNKVTEKGKYVELRCDPISGHTALYWYRQSLGQGPEFLIYFQGTGAADDSGLPNDRFFAVRPEGSVSTLKIQRTERGDSAVYLCASSSSPGKDQPQHFGDGTRLSIL.

The rearrangement joins TRBV29-1 to TRBJ2-1; D not certain. The germline gives CDR1 SQVTM, CDR2 ANQGSEA. The CDR3 sequence is 15 residues long. V was shortened by 0 bases and J by 4 bases, with 13 bases between the two germline ends. CDR3 bases: TGCAGCGTTGAAGAAGAGACGGACCTATACAATGAGCAGTTCTTC. Translating gives CSVEEETDLYNEQFF.

This chain links TRBV28 with TRBJ1-2, with a tentative D call TRBD1 (5 bases). Deletions cut 4 bases from V and 2 bases from J, with 14 bases between. Germline assignment: CDR1 MDHEN and CDR2 SYDVKM. This CDR3 has 15 amino acids. CDR3 bases: TGTGCCAGCAGTTCGGGGGGGGAAGGAAACTATGGCTACACCTTC. Translated: CASSSGGEGNYGYTF.

Comments on this clone: In the same sample, other DNA sequences code for this CDR3. The V gene is TRBV7-9, the J gene TRBJ2-7; D may correspond to TRBD1 or TRBD2 (5 bases each). V dropped 5 bases and J dropped 5 bases, with 10 bases sitting between them. The CDR3 is 12 amino acids. Per the germline V gene, CDR1 is SEHNR and CDR2 is FQNEAQ (reference sequence). The CDR3 bases are TGTGCCAGCAGCCTCGTGGGGGACGAGCAGTACTTC. It yields the protein CASSLVGDEQYF.